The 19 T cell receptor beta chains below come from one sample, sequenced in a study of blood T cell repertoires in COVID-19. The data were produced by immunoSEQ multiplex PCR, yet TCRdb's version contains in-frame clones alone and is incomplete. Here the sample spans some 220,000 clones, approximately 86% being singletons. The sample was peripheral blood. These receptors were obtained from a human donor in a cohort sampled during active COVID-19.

The CDR3 protein is CATSDFLGGQETQYF. In nucleotides, the CDR3 is TGTGCCACCAGTGATTTCTTGGGGGGCCAAGAGACCCAGTACTTC. The chain uses TRBV24-1 and TRBJ2-5; D is perhaps TRBD2 (6 bases). Germline-derived CDR1 and CDR2 are KGHDR and SFDVKD. The length of the CDR3 is 15 residues. V lost 1 base to trimming and J lost 1 base, with 9 bases between them.

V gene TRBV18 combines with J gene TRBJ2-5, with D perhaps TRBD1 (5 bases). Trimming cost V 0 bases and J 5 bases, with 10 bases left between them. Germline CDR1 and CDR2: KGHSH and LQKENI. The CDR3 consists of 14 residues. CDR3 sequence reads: CASSPPAGPETQYF. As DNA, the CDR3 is TGTGCCAGCTCACCACCCGCAGGGCCGGAGACCCAGTACTTC.

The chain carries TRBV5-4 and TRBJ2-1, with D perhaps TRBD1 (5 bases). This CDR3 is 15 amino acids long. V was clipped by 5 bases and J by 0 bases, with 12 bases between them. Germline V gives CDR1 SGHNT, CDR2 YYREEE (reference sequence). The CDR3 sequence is CASSHRMSSYNEQFF. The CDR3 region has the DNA TGTGCCAGCAGTCACAGGATGAGCTCCTACAATGAGCAGTTCTTC.

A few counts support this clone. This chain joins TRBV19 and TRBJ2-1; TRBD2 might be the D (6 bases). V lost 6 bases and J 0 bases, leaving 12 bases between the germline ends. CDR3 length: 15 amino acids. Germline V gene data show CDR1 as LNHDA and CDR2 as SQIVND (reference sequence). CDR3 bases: TGTGCCAGTAGCCTCCCCGGGGGCTCCTACAATGAGCAGTTCTTC. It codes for CASSLPGGSYNEQFF.

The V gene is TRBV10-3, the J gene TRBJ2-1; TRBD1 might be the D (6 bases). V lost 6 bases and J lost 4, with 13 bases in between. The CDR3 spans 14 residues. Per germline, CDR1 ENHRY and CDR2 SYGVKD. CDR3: CAISRDIAYNEQFF. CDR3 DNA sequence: TGTGCCATCAGCCGGGACATAGCTTACAATGAGCAGTTCTTC.

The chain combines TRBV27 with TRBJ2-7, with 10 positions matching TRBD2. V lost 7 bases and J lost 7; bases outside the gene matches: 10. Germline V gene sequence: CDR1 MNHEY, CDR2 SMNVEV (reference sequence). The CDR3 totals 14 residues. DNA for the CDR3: TGTGCCAGCACTAGCGGGGGAGAGTTACGGGAGCAGTACTTC. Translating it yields CASTSGGELREQYF.

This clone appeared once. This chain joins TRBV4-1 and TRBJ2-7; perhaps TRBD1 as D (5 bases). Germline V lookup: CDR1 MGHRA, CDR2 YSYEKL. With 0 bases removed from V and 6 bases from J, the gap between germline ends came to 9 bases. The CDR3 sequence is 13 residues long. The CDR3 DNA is TGCGCCAGCAGCCAAGACAGGGCCAGCGAGCAGTACTTC. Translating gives CASSQDRASEQYF.

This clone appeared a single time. CDR3 nucleotide sequence: TGTGCCAGCAGCCCCTACTCCGGACAGACTACCTTC. Its protein product is CASSPYSGQTTF. The chain recombines TRBV9 with TRBJ1-2; a weak D match, TRBD1 (6 bases). The germline V gene encodes CDR1 SGDLS and CDR2 YYNGEE. The CDR3 is made up of 12 amino acids. V was clipped by 4 bases and J by 14 bases, with 18 bases between them.

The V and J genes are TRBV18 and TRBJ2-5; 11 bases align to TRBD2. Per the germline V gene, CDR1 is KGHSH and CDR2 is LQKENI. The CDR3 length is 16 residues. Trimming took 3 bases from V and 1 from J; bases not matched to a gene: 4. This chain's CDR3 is CASSPASGGIQETQYF. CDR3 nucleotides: TGTGCCAGCTCACCGGCTAGCGGGGGGATCCAAGAGACCCAGTACTTC. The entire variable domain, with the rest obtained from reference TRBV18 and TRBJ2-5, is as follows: NAGVMQNPRHLVRRRGQEARLRCSPMKGHSHVYWYRQLPEEGLKFMVYLQKENIIDESGMPKERFSAEFPKEGPSILRIQQVVRGDSAAYFCASSPASGGIQETQYFGPGTRLLVL.

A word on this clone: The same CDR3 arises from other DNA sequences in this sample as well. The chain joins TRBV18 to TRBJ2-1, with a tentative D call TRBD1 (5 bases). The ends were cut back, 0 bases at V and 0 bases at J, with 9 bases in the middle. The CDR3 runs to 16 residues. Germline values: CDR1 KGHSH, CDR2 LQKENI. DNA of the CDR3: TGTGCCAGCTCACCACCCAGACAGAGCTCCTACAATGAGCAGTTCTTC. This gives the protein CASSPPRQSSYNEQFF.

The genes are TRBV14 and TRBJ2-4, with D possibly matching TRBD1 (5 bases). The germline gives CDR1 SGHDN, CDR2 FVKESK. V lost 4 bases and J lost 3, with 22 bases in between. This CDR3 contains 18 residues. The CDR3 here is CASSPTNFQGPVKNIQYF. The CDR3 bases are TGTGCCAGCAGCCCGACCAACTTTCAGGGTCCAGTCAAAAACATTCAGTACTTC.

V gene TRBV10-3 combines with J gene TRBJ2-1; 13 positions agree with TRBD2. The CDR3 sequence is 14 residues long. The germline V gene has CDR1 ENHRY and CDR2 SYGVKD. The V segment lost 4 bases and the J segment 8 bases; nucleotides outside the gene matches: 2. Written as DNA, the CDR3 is TGTGCCATCAGTGGGACTAGCGGGGGCTATGAGCAGTTCTTC. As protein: CAISGTSGGYEQFF.

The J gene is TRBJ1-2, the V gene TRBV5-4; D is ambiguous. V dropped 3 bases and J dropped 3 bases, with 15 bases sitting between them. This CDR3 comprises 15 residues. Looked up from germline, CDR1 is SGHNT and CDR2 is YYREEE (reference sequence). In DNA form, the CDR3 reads TGTGCCAGCAGCTGGCCTCCGCCTAGAGACTATGGCTACACCTTC. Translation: CASSWPPPRDYGYTF.

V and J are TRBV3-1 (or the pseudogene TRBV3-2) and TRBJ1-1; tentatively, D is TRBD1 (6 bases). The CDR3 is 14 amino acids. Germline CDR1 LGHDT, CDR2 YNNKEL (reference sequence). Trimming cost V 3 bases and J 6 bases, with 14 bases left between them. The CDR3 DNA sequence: TGTGCCAGCAGCCATGGCAGGGGTGGTTCTGAAGCTTTCTTT. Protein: CASSHGRGGSEAFF.

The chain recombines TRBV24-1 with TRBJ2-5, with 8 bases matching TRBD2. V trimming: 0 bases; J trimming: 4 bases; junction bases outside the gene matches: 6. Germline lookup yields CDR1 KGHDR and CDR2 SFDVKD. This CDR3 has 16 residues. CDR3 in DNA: TGTGCCACCAGTGATTTGTGGCTAGCGGGTTCAGAGACCCAGTACTTC. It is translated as CATSDLWLAGSETQYF.

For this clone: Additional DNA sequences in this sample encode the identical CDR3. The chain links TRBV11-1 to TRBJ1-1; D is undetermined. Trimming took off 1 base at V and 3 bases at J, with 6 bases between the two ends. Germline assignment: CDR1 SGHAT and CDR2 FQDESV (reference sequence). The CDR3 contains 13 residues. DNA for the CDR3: TGTGCCAGCAGCTTAGTTTCGTACACTGAAGCTTTCTTT. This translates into CASSLVSYTEAFF. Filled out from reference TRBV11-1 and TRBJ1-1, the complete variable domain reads EAEVAQSPRYKITEKSQAVAFWCDPISGHATLYWYRQILGQGPELLVQFQDESVVDDSQLPKDRFSAERLKGVDSTLKIQPAELGDSAMYLCASSLVSYTEAFFGQGTRLTVV.

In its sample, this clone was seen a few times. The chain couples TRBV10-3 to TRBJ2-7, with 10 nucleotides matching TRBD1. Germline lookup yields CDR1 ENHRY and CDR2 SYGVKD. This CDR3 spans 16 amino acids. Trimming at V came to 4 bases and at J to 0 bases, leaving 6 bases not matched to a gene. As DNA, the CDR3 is TGTGCCATCAGTGTGGCGGGACAGGGGAGCTCCTACGAGCAGTACTTC. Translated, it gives CAISVAGQGSSYEQYF.

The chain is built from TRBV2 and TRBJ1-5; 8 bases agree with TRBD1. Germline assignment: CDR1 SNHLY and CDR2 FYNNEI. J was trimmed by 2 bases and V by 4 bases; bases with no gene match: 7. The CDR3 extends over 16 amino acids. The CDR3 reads CASSGQGAFGNQPQHF. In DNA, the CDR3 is TGTGCCAGCAGTGGGCAGGGGGCGTTTGGCAATCAGCCCCAGCATTTT.

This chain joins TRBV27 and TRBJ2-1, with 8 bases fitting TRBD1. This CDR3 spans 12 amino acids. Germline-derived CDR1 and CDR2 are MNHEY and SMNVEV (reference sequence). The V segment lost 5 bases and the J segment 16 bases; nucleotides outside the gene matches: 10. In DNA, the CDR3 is TGTGCCAGCAGTACTACGACAGGGGAAAAATTCTTC. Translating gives CASSTTTGEKFF.